This T cell receptor beta chain emerged from a study of T-cell memory formation after mild COVID-19. In the study overall: The TCR clusters were mostly specific to one donor.

After 5'RACE with constant-segment primers, TCR alpha and TCR beta cDNA libraries carrying sample barcodes and UMIs were obtained. TCRdb re-derived calls from the 5' RACE reads in MiXCR, one entry per CDR3 protein. The sample consists of 200,000 to 300,000 distinct CDR3 sequences, 16% of them appearing once. Study-wide results and limits: CD4+ contracting clones lay mainly in CM and EM, CD8+ ones in EMRA. Certain responding clones were present in pre-infection memory, suggesting participation of cross-reactive memory.

Germline lookup yields CDR1 MGHRA and CDR2 YSYEKL. This CDR3 is built from 14 residues. Between the trimmed V and J ends, which lost 6 bases and 0 bases, there was a span of 12 bases. This clonotype was seen a few times. Its antigen is undetermined. The chain employs TRBV4-1 and TRBJ2-7; no reliable D call. Sequencing was done on a sample of PBMCs or a T cell subset sorted from them (not recorded which). This receptor was identified in a young man who had mild COVID-19 (a few samples of this study predate the infection). Cell type and time point are not known. The CDR3 DNA is TGCGCCAGCAGTCCATCCCCCTACTCCTACGAGCAGTACTTC. This translates into CASSPSPYSYEQYF.